A single T cell receptor beta chain is shown here with its context. Its antigen is currently unknown. Time point denoted: persistent/refractory GD, antithyroid drugs over 5 years with positive TRAb. After RNA was extracted from PBMCs, the TCR library was made from it. This specimen comes from a study of regulatory T cells in long-lasting Graves disease. Study-wide context: Disease was considered persistent Graves' disease after over 5 years of antithyroid drugs (with positive TSH receptor antibodies). Overall study results and limits: Owing to a sample size that was small, accuracy may have been reduced.

The V and J ends lost 0 bases and 2 bases, in that order; junction bases with no gene match: 3. The CDR3 sequence is 16 residues long. Building the TCR beta libraries relied on iRepertoire HTBI primers, and CDR3 regions underwent Arm-PCR. A single record per CDR3 protein comes from TCRdb applying MiXCR to the multiplex PCR reads. Among 400,000 to 450,000 distinct CDR3 sequences, 23% were seen once, and the ten largest hold about 26%. The sequence came from a female donor with Graves disease. The rearrangement uses TRBV12-3 or TRBV12-4 and TRBJ2-1; TRBD2 matches at 8 bases. This sample comprised peripheral blood mononuclear cells (PBMCs), obtained when the disease was refractory, from a patient treated with antithyroid drugs. The CDR3 protein is CASSLAVSGTYNEQFF. The DNA of the CDR3 is TGTGCCAGCAGTTTAGCCGTTAGCGGGACCTACAATGAGCAGTTCTTC.